The 18 T cell receptor beta chains given below trace back to one sample, sequenced in a study of beta chain features in type 1 diabetes. Investigators reverse transcribed all isolated RNA, so they sequenced expressed TCRB transcripts. Produced via immunoSEQ multiplex PCR; TCRdb's table is partial and in-frame only. The sample consists of about 150,000 clones, over 7.5% of them appearing once. The sample comprised central memory CD4+ T cells from blood. The receptors shown here come from a young woman in good health.

This clone was detected many times. This chain joins TRBV4-1 and TRBJ2-7, with D possibly TRBD2 on 7 matching bases. V lost 1 base to trimming and J lost 4 bases, with 20 bases between them. CDR3 length: 17 residues. From germline, CDR1 is MGHRA and CDR2 YSYEKL. CDR3: CASSQVDFLGGLYEQYF. As DNA, the CDR3 is TGCGCCAGCAGCCAAGTTGACTTCCTGGGGGGGCTTTACGAGCAGTACTTC.

This clone was recorded a few times. V gene TRBV15 combines with J gene TRBJ2-3; 12 bases are shared with TRBD2. V lost 5 bases to trimming and J lost 4 bases; unmatched junction nucleotides: 7. Germline assignment: CDR1 LNHNV and CDR2 YYDKDF (reference sequence). The CDR3 has 16 amino acids. CDR3 sequence: CATSEGLAGKSDTQYF. The DNA for the CDR3 is TGTGCCACCAGCGAAGGACTAGCGGGGAAATCAGATACGCAGTATTTT.

The genes are TRBV15 and TRBJ2-7, with D perhaps matching TRBD1 (5 bases). V lost 0 bases to trimming and J lost 7 bases, with 16 bases between them. Germline V gene data show CDR1 as LNHNV and CDR2 as YYDKDF (reference sequence). This CDR3 is built from 15 residues. Written as DNA, the CDR3 is TGTGCCACCAGCAGAGATGTAGCCAGGGCAAGAGAGCAGTACTTC. As protein: CATSRDVARAREQYF. The full variable domain, rest sourced from reference TRBV15 and TRBJ2-7, is DAMVIQNPRYQVTQFGKPVTLSCSQTLNHNVMYWYQQKSSQAPKLLFHYYDKDFNNEADTPDNFQSRRPNTSFCFLDIRSPGLGDTAMYLCATSRDVARAREQYFGPGTRLTVT.

This clone was recorded a few times. This chain links TRBV5-1 with TRBJ2-3, with a tentative D call TRBD1 (6 bases). Trimming pared 7 bases from V and 3 bases from J, leaving 12 bases between. The germline V gene has CDR1 SGHRS and CDR2 YFSETQ. This CDR3 region has 13 residues. The CDR3 DNA reads TGCGCCAGCGCGAGGGGGACGACAGATACGCAGTATTTT. This sequence encodes CASARGTTDTQYF.

The chain carries TRBV5-4 and TRBJ1-2; 11 bases agree with TRBD1. The germline CDR1 and CDR2 sequences are SGHNT and YYREEE (reference sequence). CDR3 size: 15 residues. The V and J ends lost 4 bases and 4 bases, in that order; junction bases with no gene match: 6. The CDR3 loop reads CASSAGQGAVYGYTF. Here the CDR3 DNA reads TGTGCCAGCAGCGCAGGACAGGGGGCGGTCTATGGCTACACCTTC.

V gene TRBV7-2 combines with J gene TRBJ1-2; TRBD1 matches 9 bases. V lost 5 bases, J lost 8 bases, and 9 bases stayed unmatched. CDR1 is SGHTA, CDR2 FQGNSA, per germline. This CDR3 is 14 amino acids long. The CDR3 loop reads CASSTGTGRHGYTF. CDR3 DNA sequence: TGTGCCAGCAGCACCGGGACAGGGAGGCACGGCTACACCTTC.

This clone was counted a few times. The V call is TRBV5-6, the J call TRBJ2-3; D unclear. This CDR3 is 14 amino acids long. The ends were cut back, 1 base at V and 0 bases at J, with 6 bases in the middle. Germline V gene sequence: CDR1 SGHDT, CDR2 YYEEEE. CDR3: CASSLSISTDTQYF. As DNA, the CDR3 is TGTGCCAGCAGCTTGTCTATTAGCACAGATACGCAGTATTTT.

The chain employs TRBV5-6 and TRBJ2-7; D may be TRBD1 (6 bases). V gave up 4 bases and J gave up 2 bases, with 16 bases separating them. Per the germline V gene, CDR1 is SGHDT and CDR2 is YYEEEE. The CDR3 runs to 15 residues. As DNA, the CDR3 is TGTGCCAGCAGCCGCAGGTGGACAGCCACCTACGAGCAGTACTTC. This gives the protein CASSRRWTATYEQYF.

The chain joins TRBV11-2 to TRBJ2-5; TRBD2 is a possible D gene (5 bases). CDR1 is SGHAT, CDR2 FQNNGV, per germline. Trimming stripped 1 base from V and 3 bases from J, with 15 bases between. The CDR3 has 16 residues. The DNA for the CDR3 is TGTGCCAGCAGCTTAGCAGCGGCTCCAACGAAAGAGACCCAGTACTTC. It codes for CASSLAAAPTKETQYF.

The table lists this clone with a few counts. The chain has TRBV5-4 and TRBJ1-2; TRBD1 agrees at 7 bases. With 5 bases clipped from V and 0 bases from J, the junction kept 4 bases outside the gene matches. The germline gives CDR1 SGHNT, CDR2 YYREEE (reference sequence). The CDR3 is 14 amino acids. CDR3 coding DNA: TGTGCCAGCAGGCAAGGACAGGCTAACTATGGCTACACCTTC. Its translation: CASRQGQANYGYTF. Full variable domain (missing parts from reference TRBV5-4 and TRBJ1-2): ETGVTQSPTHLIKTRGQQVTLRCSSQSGHNTVSWYQQALGQGPQFIFQYYREEENGRGNFPPRFSGLQFPNYSSELNVNALELDDSALYLCASRQGQANYGYTFGSGTRLTVV.

This clone was seen a few times. The chain combines TRBV5-1 with TRBJ2-7, with 8 bases aligning to TRBD2. The length of the CDR3 is 14 residues. The germline gives CDR1 SGHRS, CDR2 YFSETQ. V lost 2 bases, J lost 2 bases, and 3 bases stayed unmatched. The CDR3 DNA reads as TGCGCCAGCAGCTTACGAGCGGGGGCCTACGAGCAGTACTTC. Translating gives CASSLRAGAYEQYF.

The V and J genes are TRBV11-2 and TRBJ1-2; 9 nucleotides line up with TRBD1. This CDR3 has 14 residues. V dropped 5 bases and J dropped 5; count of bases not matched to a gene: 6. Germline V gene lookup returns CDR1 SGHAT and CDR2 FQNNGV. The CDR3 spells CASSQTGQGYGYTF. The CDR3 coding sequence is TGTGCCAGCAGCCAGACAGGACAGGGGTATGGCTACACCTTC.

This clone was counted only a few times. The chain couples TRBV5-4 to TRBJ2-7; 7 positions match TRBD2. Trimming took 3 bases from V and 5 from J; bases not matched to a gene: 8. This CDR3 region has 14 residues. Germline V lookup: CDR1 SGHNT, CDR2 YYREEE (reference sequence). The chain's CDR3 is CASSSSGVGDEQYF. CDR3 nucleotides: TGTGCCAGCAGCTCCAGCGGGGTGGGCGACGAGCAGTACTTC.

Many counts were recorded for this clone. CDR3 sequence: CASSERLAQSSYEQYF. The CDR3, as DNA: TGTGCCAGCAGTGAACGGCTAGCGCAAAGCTCCTACGAGCAGTACTTC. The rearrangement links TRBV2 to TRBJ2-7; perhaps TRBD2 as D (6 bases). The germline V gene encodes CDR1 SNHLY and CDR2 FYNNEI. V was clipped by 2 bases and J by 0 bases, with 14 bases between them. The CDR3 contains 16 residues.

The chain carries TRBV9 and TRBJ1-5; D is ambiguous. The germline gives CDR1 SGDLS, CDR2 YYNGEE. The CDR3 covers 16 residues. The V and J ends lost 4 bases and 5 bases respectively, with 19 bases between them. The CDR3 spells CASSPPREKSDQPQHF. For the CDR3, the DNA is TGTGCCAGCAGCCCTCCCCGGGAGAAGAGCGATCAGCCCCAGCATTTT.

This chain uses TRBV19 with TRBJ2-3, with D tentatively TRBD2 (5 bases). CDR1 and CDR2 (germline): LNHDA, SQIVND (reference sequence). The CDR3 extends over 15 amino acids. V lost 6 bases, J lost 0 bases, and 13 bases lay in between. The CDR3 DNA is TGTGCCAGTAGAACGGGATCCTCTAGCACAGATACGCAGTATTTT. Translating gives CASRTGSSSTDTQYF. The whole variable domain, filled in from reference TRBV19 and TRBJ2-3, reads DGGITQSPKYLFRKEGQNVTLSCEQNLNHDAMYWYRQDPGQGLRLIYYSQIVNDFQKGDIAEGYSVSREKKESFPLTVTSAQKNPTAFYLCASRTGSSSTDTQYFGPGTRLTVL.

This clone was counted only a few times. The rearrangement joins TRBV29-1 to TRBJ1-1; D is possibly TRBD1 (5 bases). From germline, CDR1 is SQVTM and CDR2 ANQGSEA. This CDR3 is 14 amino acids long. V was clipped by 4 bases and J by 0 bases, with 12 bases between them. The CDR3 DNA sequence: TGCAGCGTTGGAGGTGCAGGGATGAACACTGAAGCTTTCTTT. Translated, it gives CSVGGAGMNTEAFF.

There are a few counts of this clone. The chain carries TRBV5-4 and TRBJ1-2; D possibly corresponds to TRBD1 (6 bases). The germline gives CDR1 SGHNT, CDR2 YYREEE (reference sequence). The CDR3 has 14 residues. V lost 7 bases to trimming and J lost 2 bases, with 15 bases between them. The DNA for the CDR3 is TGTGCCAGCTTGAGACGGGACACGAACTATGGCTACACCTTC. Translated, it gives CASLRRDTNYGYTF.